The present T cell receptor (beta chain) was sequenced within a study of cytomegalovirus exposure and HLA in healthy donors. The PCR made use of 60 Vbeta and 13 Jbeta primers. Sequencing was performed with immunoSEQ multiplex PCR; in TCRdb, only in-frame clones are kept and a portion is missing. The table includes about 190,000 clones, 75% to 90% detected once. Regarding the study as a whole: The study designated 150 or so TCR beta chains cytomegalovirus-associated.

For this clone: Its specificity is unknown.

The TCR sequence derives from a man aged 50 to 60 in good health and CMV-seronegative. Source material: PBMCs.

The CDR3 spells CASSLGTSGRETQYF. CDR3 nucleotide sequence: TGTGCCAGTAGTTTAGGGACTAGCGGGAGGGAGACCCAGTACTTC. The chain combines TRBV19 with TRBJ2-5; 15 positions agree with TRBD2. The CDR3 runs 15 residues. V was pared by 5 bases and J by 5 bases, with 3 bases of the junction left unmatched. The germline V gene encodes CDR1 LNHDA and CDR2 SQIVND (reference sequence).